Presented here are 4 T cell receptor beta chains from one specimen sequenced in a study of cytomegalovirus exposure and HLA in healthy donors. PCR was performed using 60 Vbeta and 13 Jbeta primers. TCRdb's table, derived via immunoSEQ multiplex PCR, lists solely in-frame clones and lacks some. The profile shows 150,000 to 200,000 clones, roughly 84% of them singletons. Specimen: PBMCs. The source of these receptors is a boy aged 5 to 17 in good health and CMV-seronegative.

This chain uses TRBV11-1 with TRBJ1-1; possibly TRBD1 for D (6 bases). Trimming shortened V by 4 bases and J by 7 bases, and 16 bases separated the two germline ends. The length of the CDR3 is 14 residues. The germline V gene has CDR1 SGHAT and CDR2 FQDESV (reference sequence). The CDR3 protein is CASSSQARGGEAFF. The CDR3 region has the DNA TGTGCCAGCAGCTCTCAAGCAAGGGGGGGTGAAGCTTTCTTT.

The rearrangement uses TRBV30 and TRBJ2-4, with TRBD1 matching over 12 bases. Germline lookup yields CDR1 GTSNPN and CDR2 SVGIG (reference sequence). Unmatched junction bases numbered 15, after V lost 3 bases and J lost 0 bases. The CDR3 contains 20 residues. Here the CDR3 reads CAWRRSGTGGVLLAKNIQYF. CDR3 in DNA: TGTGCCTGGAGGCGGAGTGGGACAGGGGGCGTGCTTCTAGCCAAAAACATTCAGTACTTC.

This clone was observed a handful of times. The chain has TRBV5-6 and TRBJ2-7; 7 bases agree with TRBD2. The length of the CDR3 is 18 residues. Germline V gives CDR1 SGHDT, CDR2 YYEEEE. The V segment lost 0 bases and the J segment 3 bases; nucleotides outside the gene matches: 15. CDR3 residues: CASSLALAGITSHYEQYF. The CDR3 DNA reads TGTGCCAGCAGCTTGGCTTTAGCGGGTATCACCAGCCACTACGAGCAGTACTTC.

Details on this clone: A read error may produce the germline difference seen at one junction end. V usage is TRBV7-9 and J usage is TRBJ2-2, with 12 bases lining up with TRBD2. The CDR3 consists of 19 residues. Germline V gene lookup returns CDR1 SEHNR and CDR2 FQNEAQ (reference sequence). The CDR3 protein is CSSSSRTSGDLSNTGELFF. CDR3 nucleotide sequence: TGTTCCAGCAGCTCTCGGACTAGCGGGGATCTATCGAACACCGGGGAGCTGTTTTTT.